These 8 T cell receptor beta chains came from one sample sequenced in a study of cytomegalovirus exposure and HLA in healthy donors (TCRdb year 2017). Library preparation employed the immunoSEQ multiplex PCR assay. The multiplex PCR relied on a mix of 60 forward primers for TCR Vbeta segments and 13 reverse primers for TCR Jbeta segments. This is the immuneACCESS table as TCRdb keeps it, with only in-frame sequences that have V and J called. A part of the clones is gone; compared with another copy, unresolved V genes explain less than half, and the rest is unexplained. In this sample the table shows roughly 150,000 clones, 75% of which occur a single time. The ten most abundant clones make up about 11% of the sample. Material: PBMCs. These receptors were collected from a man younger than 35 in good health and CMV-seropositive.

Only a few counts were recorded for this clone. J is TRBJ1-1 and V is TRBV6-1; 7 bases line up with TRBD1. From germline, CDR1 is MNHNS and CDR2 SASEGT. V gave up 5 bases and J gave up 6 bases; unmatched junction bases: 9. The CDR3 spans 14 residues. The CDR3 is CASSPRQGVPEAFF. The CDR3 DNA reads TGTGCCAGCAGTCCAAGACAGGGAGTCCCTGAAGCTTTCTTT.

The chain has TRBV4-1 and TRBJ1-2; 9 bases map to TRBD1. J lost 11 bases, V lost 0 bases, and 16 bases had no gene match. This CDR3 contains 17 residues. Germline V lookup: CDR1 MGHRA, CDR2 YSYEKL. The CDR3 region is CASSQDPTGGSPLGYTF. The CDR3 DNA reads TGCGCCAGCAGCCAAGATCCTACAGGGGGCTCTCCCCTCGGGTACACCTTC.

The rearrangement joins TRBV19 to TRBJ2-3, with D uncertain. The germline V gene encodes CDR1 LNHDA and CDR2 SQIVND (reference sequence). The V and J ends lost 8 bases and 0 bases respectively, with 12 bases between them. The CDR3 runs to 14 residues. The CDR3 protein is CASSFDTSTDTQYF. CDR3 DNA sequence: TGTGCCAGTTCTTTTGATACTAGCACAGATACGCAGTATTTT.

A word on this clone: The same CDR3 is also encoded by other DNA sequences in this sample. Written as DNA, the CDR3 is TGTGCCAGCAGCTTGGAACAGGGTGACGAAAAACTGTTTTTT. This codes for CASSLEQGDEKLFF. The chain links TRBV5-4 to TRBJ1-4, with D maybe TRBD1 (6 bases). Trimming shortened V by 0 bases and J by 8 bases, and 11 bases separated the two germline ends. CDR1 SGHNT and CDR2 YYREEE come from the germline V gene (reference sequence). The CDR3 loop spans 14 amino acids.

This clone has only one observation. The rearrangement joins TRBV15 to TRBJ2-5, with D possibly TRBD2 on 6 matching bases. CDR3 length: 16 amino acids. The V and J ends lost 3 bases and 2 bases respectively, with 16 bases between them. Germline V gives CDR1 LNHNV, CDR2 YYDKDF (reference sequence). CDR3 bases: TGTGCCACCAGCAGTCCCTATGTGGGACTTCAAGAGACCCAGTACTTC. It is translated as CATSSPYVGLQETQYF.

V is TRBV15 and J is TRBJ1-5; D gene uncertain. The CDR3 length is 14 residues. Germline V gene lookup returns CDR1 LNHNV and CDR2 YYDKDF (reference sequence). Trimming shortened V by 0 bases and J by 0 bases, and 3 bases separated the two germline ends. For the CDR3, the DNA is TGTGCCACCAGCAGAGAGGCTAGCAATCAGCCCCAGCATTTT. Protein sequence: CATSREASNQPQHF.

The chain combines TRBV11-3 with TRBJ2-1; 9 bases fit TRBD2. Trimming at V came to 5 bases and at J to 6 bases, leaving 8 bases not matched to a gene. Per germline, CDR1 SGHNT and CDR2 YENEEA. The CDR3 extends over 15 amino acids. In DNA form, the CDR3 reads TGTGCCAGCAGCATAAGACTAGCGGCTGTCAATGAGCAGTTCTTC. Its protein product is CASSIRLAAVNEQFF.

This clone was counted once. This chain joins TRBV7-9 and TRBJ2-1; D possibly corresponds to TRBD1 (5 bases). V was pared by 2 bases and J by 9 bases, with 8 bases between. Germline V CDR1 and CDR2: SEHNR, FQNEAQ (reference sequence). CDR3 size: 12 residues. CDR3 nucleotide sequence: TGTGCCAGCAGCTTAAGACAGCGTGAGCAGTTCTTC. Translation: CASSLRQREQFF.